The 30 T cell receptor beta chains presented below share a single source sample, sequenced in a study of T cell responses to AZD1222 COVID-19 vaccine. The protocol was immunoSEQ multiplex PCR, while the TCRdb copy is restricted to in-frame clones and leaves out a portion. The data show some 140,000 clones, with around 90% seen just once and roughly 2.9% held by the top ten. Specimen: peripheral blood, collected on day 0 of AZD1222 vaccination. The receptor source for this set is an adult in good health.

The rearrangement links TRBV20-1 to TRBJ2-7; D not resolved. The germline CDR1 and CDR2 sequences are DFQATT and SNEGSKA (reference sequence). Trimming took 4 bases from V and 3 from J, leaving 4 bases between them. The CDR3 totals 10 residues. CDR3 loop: CSANGYEQYF. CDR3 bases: TGCAGTGCTAACGGCTACGAGCAGTACTTC.

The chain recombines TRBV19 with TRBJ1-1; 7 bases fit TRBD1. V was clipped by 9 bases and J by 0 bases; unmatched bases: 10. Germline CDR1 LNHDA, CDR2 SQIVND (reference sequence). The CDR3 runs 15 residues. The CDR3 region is CASQFGTDMNTEAFF. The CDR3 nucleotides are TGTGCCAGCCAATTCGGGACAGATATGAACACTGAAGCTTTCTTT.

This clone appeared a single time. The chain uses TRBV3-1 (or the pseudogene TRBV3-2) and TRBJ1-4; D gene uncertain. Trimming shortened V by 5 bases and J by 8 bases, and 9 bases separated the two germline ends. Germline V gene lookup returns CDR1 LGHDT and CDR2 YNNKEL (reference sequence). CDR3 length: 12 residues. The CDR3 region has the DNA TGTGCCAGCAGCGCCCCAAGGGAAAAACTGTTTTTT. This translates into CASSAPREKLFF.

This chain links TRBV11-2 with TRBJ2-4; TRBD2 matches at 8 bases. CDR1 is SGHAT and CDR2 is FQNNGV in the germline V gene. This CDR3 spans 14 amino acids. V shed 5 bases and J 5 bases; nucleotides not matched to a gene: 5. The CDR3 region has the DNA TGTGCCAGCAGCCTCGGGGGGGTCCAAAACATTCAGTACTTC. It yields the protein CASSLGGVQNIQYF.

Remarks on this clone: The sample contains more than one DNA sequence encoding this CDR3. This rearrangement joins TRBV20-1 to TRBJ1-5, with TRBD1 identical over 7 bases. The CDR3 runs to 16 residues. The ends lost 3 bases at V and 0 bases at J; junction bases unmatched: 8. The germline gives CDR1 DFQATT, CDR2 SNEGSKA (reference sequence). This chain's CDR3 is CSASVTGTVSNQPQHF. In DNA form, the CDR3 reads TGCAGTGCTAGTGTCACCGGGACAGTTAGCAATCAGCCCCAGCATTTT.

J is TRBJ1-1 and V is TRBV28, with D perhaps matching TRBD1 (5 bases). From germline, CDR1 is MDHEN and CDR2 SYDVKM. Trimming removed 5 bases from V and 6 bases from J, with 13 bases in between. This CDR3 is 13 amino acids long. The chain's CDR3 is CASSLPGVAEAFF. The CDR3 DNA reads TGTGCCAGCAGTCTCCCGGGGGTGGCTGAAGCTTTCTTT.

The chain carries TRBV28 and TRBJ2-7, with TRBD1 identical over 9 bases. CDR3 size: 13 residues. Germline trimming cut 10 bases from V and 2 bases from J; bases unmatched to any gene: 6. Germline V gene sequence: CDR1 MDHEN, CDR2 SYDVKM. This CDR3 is CATLGQGAYEQYF. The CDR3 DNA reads TGTGCCACCTTGGGACAGGGAGCCTACGAGCAGTACTTC.

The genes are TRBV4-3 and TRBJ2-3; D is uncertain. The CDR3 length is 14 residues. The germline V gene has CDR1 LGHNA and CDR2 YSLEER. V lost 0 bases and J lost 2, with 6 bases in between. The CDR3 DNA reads TGCGCCAGCAGCCAAGAACAGTCCACAGATACGCAGTATTTT. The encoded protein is CASSQEQSTDTQYF.

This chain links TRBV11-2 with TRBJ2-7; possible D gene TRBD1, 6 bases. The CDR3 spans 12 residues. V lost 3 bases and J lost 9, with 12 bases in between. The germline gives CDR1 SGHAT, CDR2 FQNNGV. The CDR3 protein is CASSFTGSAQYF. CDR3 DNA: TGTGCCAGCAGCTTCACAGGGTCTGCGCAGTACTTC.

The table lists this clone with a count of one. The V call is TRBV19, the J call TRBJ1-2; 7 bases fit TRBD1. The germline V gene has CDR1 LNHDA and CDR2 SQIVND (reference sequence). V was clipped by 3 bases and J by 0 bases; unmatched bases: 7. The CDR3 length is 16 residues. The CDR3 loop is CASSIVAGGTNYGYTF. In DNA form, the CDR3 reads TGTGCCAGTAGTATCGTGGCAGGGGGGACTAACTATGGCTACACCTTC.

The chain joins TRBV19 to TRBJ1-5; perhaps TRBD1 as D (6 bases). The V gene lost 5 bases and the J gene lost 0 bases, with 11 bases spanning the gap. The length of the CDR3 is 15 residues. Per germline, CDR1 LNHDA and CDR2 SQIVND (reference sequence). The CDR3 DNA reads TGTGCCAGTAGTCTCGGGGGCTATAGCAATCAGCCCCAGCATTTT. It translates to CASSLGGYSNQPQHF.

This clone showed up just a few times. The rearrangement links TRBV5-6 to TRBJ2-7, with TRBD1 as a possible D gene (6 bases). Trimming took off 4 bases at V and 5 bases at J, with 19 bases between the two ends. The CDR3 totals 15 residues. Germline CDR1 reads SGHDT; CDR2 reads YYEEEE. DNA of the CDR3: TGTGCCAGCAGCCCCCAAAGAACAGGGAACCACGAGCAGTACTTC. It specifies CASSPQRTGNHEQYF.

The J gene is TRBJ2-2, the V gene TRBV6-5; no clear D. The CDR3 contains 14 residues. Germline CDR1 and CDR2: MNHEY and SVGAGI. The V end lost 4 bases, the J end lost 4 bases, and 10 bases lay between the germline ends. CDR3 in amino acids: CASSFGQSTGELFF. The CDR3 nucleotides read TGTGCCAGCAGTTTCGGGCAGAGCACCGGGGAGCTGTTTTTT.

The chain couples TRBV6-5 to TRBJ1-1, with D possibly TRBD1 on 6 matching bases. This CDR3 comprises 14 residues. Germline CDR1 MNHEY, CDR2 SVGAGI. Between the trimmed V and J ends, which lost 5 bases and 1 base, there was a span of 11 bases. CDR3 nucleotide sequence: TGTGCCAGCAGTCCACAGGGTTCGAACACTGAAGCTTTCTTT. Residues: CASSPQGSNTEAFF.

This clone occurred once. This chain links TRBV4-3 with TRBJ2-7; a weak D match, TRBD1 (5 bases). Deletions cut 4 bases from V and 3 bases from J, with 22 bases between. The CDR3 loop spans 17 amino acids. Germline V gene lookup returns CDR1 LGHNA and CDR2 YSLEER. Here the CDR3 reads CASSRNLADVTGYEQYF. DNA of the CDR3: TGCGCCAGCAGCCGCAATTTAGCCGATGTCACAGGCTACGAGCAGTACTTC.

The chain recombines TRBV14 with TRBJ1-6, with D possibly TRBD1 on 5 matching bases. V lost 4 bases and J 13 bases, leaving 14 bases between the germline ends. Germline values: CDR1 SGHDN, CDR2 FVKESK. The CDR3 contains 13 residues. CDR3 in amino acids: CASSRATVSPLHF. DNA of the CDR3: TGTGCCAGCAGCCGGGCGACAGTTTCGCCCCTCCACTTT.

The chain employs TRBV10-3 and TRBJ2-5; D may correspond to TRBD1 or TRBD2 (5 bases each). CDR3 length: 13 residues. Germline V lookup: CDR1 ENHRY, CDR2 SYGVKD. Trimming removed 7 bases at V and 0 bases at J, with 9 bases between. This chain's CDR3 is CAIKRDHQETQYF. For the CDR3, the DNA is TGTGCCATCAAACGGGACCACCAAGAGACCCAGTACTTC.

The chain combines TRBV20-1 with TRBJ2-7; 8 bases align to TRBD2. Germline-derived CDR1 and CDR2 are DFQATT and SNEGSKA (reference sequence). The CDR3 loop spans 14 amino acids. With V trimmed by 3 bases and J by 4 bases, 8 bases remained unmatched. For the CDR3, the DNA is TGCAGTGCTAGTCCACCTAGCGGGTCTTACGAGCAGTACTTC. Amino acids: CSASPPSGSYEQYF.

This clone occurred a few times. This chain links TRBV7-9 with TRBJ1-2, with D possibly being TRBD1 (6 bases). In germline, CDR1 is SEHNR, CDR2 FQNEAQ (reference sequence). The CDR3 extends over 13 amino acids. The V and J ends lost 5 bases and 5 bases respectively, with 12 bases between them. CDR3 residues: CASSRQAGYGYTF. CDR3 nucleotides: TGTGCCAGCAGCCGACAGGCTGGTTATGGCTACACCTTC.

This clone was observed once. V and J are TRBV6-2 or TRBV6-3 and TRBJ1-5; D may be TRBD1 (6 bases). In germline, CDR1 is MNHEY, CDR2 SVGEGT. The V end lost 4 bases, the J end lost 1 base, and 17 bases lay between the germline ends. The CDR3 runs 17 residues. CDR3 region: CASSSPIGGMSNQPQHF. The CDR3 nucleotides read TGTGCCAGCAGTTCCCCGATAGGGGGGATGAGCAATCAGCCCCAGCATTTT.

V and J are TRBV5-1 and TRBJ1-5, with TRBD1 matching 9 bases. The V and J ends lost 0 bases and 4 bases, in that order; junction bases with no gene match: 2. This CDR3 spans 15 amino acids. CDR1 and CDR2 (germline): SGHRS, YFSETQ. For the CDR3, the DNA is TGCGCCAGCAGCTTGGGGACAGGGGCTAATCAGCCCCAGCATTTT. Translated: CASSLGTGANQPQHF.

CDR3 in amino acids: CASSLDLVVTEAFF. The CDR3 DNA follows: TGTGCCAGCAGCTTGGATCTGGTGGTCACTGAAGCTTTCTTT. This chain joins TRBV5-4 and TRBJ1-1; D is undetermined. The germline CDR1 and CDR2 sequences are SGHNT and YYREEE (reference sequence). V was shortened by 0 bases and J by 4 bases, with 10 bases between the two germline ends. This CDR3 region has 14 residues.

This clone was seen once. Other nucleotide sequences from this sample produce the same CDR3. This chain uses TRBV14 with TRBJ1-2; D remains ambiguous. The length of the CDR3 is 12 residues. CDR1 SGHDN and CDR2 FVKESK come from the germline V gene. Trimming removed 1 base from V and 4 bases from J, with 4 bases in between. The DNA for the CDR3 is TGTGCCAGCAGCCAAGGAGGCTATGGCTACACCTTC. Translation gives CASSQGGYGYTF.

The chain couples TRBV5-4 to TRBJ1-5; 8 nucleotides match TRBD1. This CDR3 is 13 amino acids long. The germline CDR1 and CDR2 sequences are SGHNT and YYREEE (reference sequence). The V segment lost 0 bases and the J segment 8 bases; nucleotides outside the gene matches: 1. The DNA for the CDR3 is TGTGCCAGCAGCTTGGGGACAGGGAAGCCCCAGCATTTT. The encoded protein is CASSLGTGKPQHF.

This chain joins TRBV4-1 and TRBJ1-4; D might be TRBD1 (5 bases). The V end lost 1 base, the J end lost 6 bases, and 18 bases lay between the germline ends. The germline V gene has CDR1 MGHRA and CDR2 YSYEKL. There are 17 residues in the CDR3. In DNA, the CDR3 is TGCGCCAGCAGCCAAGCCCCTACAGGAGTAGTGGATGAAAAACTGTTTTTT. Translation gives CASSQAPTGVVDEKLFF.

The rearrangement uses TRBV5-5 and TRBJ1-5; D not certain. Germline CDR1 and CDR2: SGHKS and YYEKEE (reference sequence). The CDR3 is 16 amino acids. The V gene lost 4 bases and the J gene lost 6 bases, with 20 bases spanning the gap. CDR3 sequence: CASSRIDSLEGQPQHF. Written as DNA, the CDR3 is TGTGCCAGCAGCCGTATTGACTCCCTCGAGGGTCAGCCCCAGCATTTT. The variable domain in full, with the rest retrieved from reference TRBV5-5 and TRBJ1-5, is DAGVTQSPTHLIKTRGQQVTLRCSPISGHKSVSWYQQVLGQGPQFIFQYYEKEERGRGNFPDRFSARQFPNYSSELNVNALLLGDSALYLCASSRIDSLEGQPQHFGDGTRLSIL.

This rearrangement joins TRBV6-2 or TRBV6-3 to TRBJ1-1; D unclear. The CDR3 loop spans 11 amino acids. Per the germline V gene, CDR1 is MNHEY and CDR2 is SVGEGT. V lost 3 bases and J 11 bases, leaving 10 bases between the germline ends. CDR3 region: CASSYIAEAFF. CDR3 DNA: TGTGCCAGCAGTTATATAGCCGAGGCTTTCTTT.

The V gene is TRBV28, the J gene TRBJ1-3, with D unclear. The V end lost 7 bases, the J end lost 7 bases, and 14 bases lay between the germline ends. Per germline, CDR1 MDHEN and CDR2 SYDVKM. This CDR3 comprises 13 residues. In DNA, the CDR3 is TGTGCCAGCACCCTAACCTTGAGGAACACCATATATTTT. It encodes CASTLTLRNTIYF.

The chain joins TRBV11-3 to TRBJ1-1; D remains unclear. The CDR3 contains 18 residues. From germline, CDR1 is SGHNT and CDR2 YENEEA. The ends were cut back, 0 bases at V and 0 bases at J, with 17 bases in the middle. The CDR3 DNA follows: TGTGCCAGCAGCTTAGATTCCCCTCGGCAGCACATGAACACTGAAGCTTTCTTT. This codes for CASSLDSPRQHMNTEAFF.

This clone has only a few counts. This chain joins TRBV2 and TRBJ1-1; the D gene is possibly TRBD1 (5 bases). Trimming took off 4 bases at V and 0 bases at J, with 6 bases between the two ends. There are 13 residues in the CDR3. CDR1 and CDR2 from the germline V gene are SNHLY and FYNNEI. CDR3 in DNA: TGTGCCAGCAGTGCAGGGTTGAACACTGAAGCTTTCTTT. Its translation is CASSAGLNTEAFF.